The 11 T cell receptor beta chains given below trace back to one sample, sequenced in a study of blood T cell repertoires in COVID-19. Sequenced by immunoSEQ multiplex PCR; TCRdb stores in-frame clones only, minus some. This sample has 210,000 or so clones; about 84% occur once, and the top ten carry 6.5% to 8.5%. Sample: PBMCs or T cells enriched from blood (not recorded which). The source is a woman aged 35 to 49 with acute COVID-19.

The chain recombines TRBV18 with TRBJ2-2; TRBD2 might be the D (6 bases). The length of the CDR3 is 17 residues. Trimming stripped 0 bases from V and 7 bases from J, with 18 bases between. Germline lookup yields CDR1 KGHSH and CDR2 LQKENI. The CDR3, as DNA: TGTGCCAGCTCACCACCGTTGAGCGGGTACACCGTCGGGGAGCTGTTTTTT. This encodes CASSPPLSGYTVGELFF.

This chain uses TRBV5-1 with TRBJ1-1, with unresolved D. Trimming took off 4 bases at V and 4 bases at J, with 11 bases between the two ends. The CDR3 totals 13 residues. Germline assignment: CDR1 SGHRS and CDR2 YFSETQ. CDR3 amino acids: CASSPRRSTEAFF. DNA for the CDR3: TGCGCCAGCAGCCCCCGAAGGAGCACTGAAGCTTTCTTT.

The V gene is TRBV30, the J gene TRBJ2-7; tentatively, D is TRBD1 (5 bases). Trimming took 0 bases from V and 5 from J, leaving 17 bases between them. CDR3 size: 15 residues. CDR1 GTSNPN and CDR2 SVGIG come from the germline V gene (reference sequence). This CDR3 reads CAWSVLGQGAHEQYF. In nucleotides, the CDR3 is TGTGCCTGGAGTGTTCTTGGGCAGGGTGCCCACGAGCAGTACTTC.

The V call is TRBV4-3, the J call TRBJ2-3; D remains unclear. Germline loops: CDR1 LGHNA, CDR2 YSLEER. V lost 0 bases to trimming and J lost 0 bases, with 7 bases between them. This CDR3 spans 15 amino acids. CDR3 bases: TGCGCCAGCAGCCAAGAGACGGGTAGCACAGATACGCAGTATTTT. It codes for CASSQETGSTDTQYF.

The chain uses TRBV7-9 and TRBJ1-2, with TRBD1 as a possible D gene (6 bases). Germline CDR1 SEHNR, CDR2 FQNEAQ (reference sequence). CDR3 length equals 15 residues. Trimming took off 5 bases at V and 5 bases at J, with 18 bases between the two ends. The DNA for the CDR3 is TGTGCCAGCAGCAACTACAGGGCGATCTCTTATGGCTACACCTTC. It codes for CASSNYRAISYGYTF.

The chain has TRBV11-1 and TRBJ1-5; D remains unclear. The CDR3 runs 16 residues. Trimming took 1 base from V and 4 from J, leaving 14 bases between them. Germline loops: CDR1 SGHAT, CDR2 FQDESV (reference sequence). For the CDR3, the DNA is TGTGCCAGCAGCTTAGGAGACGGAGGTTCAAATCAGCCCCAGCATTTT. Protein: CASSLGDGGSNQPQHF.

The rearrangement links TRBV7-6 to TRBJ1-4, with D maybe TRBD1 (5 bases). The CDR3 contains 16 residues. V gave up 2 bases and J gave up 8 bases, with 18 bases separating them. Germline CDR1 SGHVS, CDR2 FNYEAQ. CDR3 sequence (DNA): TGTGCCAGCAGCTTACGGGATAATAGGGGAGGGGAAAAACTGTTTTTT. This codes for CASSLRDNRGGEKLFF.

V is TRBV7-2 and J is TRBJ2-7; TRBD2 matches at 10 bases. V lost 5 bases and J lost 6; bases outside the gene matches: 7. The CDR3 runs 14 residues. CDR1 and CDR2 (germline): SGHTA, FQGNSA. CDR3: CASSKGLARPEQYF. The CDR3 DNA is TGTGCCAGCAGCAAGGGACTAGCGAGGCCCGAGCAGTACTTC.

This chain connects TRBV27 to TRBJ1-1; the match to TRBD1 covers 10 bases. J gave up 4 bases and V 4 bases, and 3 bases lay outside the gene matches. There are 14 residues in the CDR3. Germline CDR1 and CDR2: MNHEY and SMNVEV (reference sequence). CDR3 region: CASSWRTGGTEAFF. Here the CDR3 DNA reads TGTGCCAGCAGTTGGCGGACAGGGGGCACTGAAGCTTTCTTT.

The chain is built from TRBV5-4 and TRBJ2-7; D ambiguous. The CDR3 has 13 residues. The ends were cut back, 1 base at V and 0 bases at J, with 5 bases in the middle. CDR1 SGHNT and CDR2 YYREEE come from the germline V gene (reference sequence). Written as DNA, the CDR3 is TGTGCCAGCAGCTTGTTCGGCTCCTACGAGCAGTACTTC. Translating it yields CASSLFGSYEQYF.

The chain links TRBV19 to TRBJ2-5; TRBD1 agrees at 9 bases. V shed 5 bases and J 1 base; nucleotides not matched to a gene: 5. The CDR3 is 15 amino acids. Per the germline V gene, CDR1 is LNHDA and CDR2 is SQIVND (reference sequence). The CDR3 loop reads CASSLGTGIQETQYF. The CDR3 DNA reads as TGTGCCAGTAGTCTCGGGACAGGGATCCAAGAGACCCAGTACTTC.